The clone carrying this TCR beta chain appeared a few times. It was RNA transcripts that yielded the amplified TCR beta CDR3 regions. The HTBI primer set was used in a first-round RT-PCR of the TCR CDR3. From the multiplex PCR reads, TCRdb called clonotypes with MiXCR, one entry per CDR3 protein. The sample has 390,000 or so distinct CDR3 sequences; about 15% are singletons. Each diagnosis was grounded in clinical symptoms, serum thyroxine and TRAb, thyroid ultrasound, and orbital computed tomography. This record comes from a study of T cells in Graves' hyperthyroidism and ophthalmopathy. The CDR3 is 15 amino acids. With V trimmed by 5 bases and J by 0 bases, 3 bases remained unmatched. CDR1 ENHRY and CDR2 SYGVKD come from the germline V gene.

Source material: blood. The sequence came from a man between 18 and 35 years old with Graves' ophthalmopathy. V and J are TRBV10-3 and TRBJ2-2; 7 positions match TRBD1. CDR3 sequence (DNA): TGTGCCATCAGTTGGCAGGGGGCGAACACCGGGGAGCTGTTTTTT. Protein: CAISWQGANTGELFF.